This TCR beta chain was recorded in a study of T cell repertoires in cytomegalovirus infection. Study-wide background: CMV infection plus the matching HLA type was flagged by public TCR beta signatures.

About this clonotype: The target antigen is unknown.

V shed 4 bases and J 5 bases; nucleotides not matched to a gene: 4. This CDR3 region has 15 residues. Looked up from germline, CDR1 is LNHDA and CDR2 is SQIVND (reference sequence). Using its own MiXCR run on the reads, TCRdb lists one record per CDR3 protein. The sample lists 700,000 to 850,000 distinct CDR3 sequences, roughly 33% occurring once. The receptor's source is a human donor in good health (CMV status not recorded). Some clones in this sample may be carry-over from other donors' samples. The specimen comprised cultured CD8+ T cells from PBMCs, sampled from culture after CMV antigen stimulation. The chain carries TRBV19 and TRBJ2-1; 11 nucleotides align to TRBD2. CDR3: CASSKTSGANNEQFF. In DNA form, the CDR3 reads TGTGCCAGTAGTAAGACTAGCGGGGCCAACAATGAGCAGTTCTTC.